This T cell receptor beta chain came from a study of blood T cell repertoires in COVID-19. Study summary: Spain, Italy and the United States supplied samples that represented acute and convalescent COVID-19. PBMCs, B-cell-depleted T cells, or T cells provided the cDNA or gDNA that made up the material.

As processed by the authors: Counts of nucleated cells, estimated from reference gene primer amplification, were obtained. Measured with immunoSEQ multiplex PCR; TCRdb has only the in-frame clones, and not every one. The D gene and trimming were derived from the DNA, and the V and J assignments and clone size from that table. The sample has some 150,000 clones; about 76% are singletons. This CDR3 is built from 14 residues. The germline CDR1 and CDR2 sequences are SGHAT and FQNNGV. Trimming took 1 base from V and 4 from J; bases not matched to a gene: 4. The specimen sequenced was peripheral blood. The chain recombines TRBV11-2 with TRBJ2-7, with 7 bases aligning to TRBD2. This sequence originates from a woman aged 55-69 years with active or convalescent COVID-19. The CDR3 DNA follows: TGTGCCAGCAGCTTAGTGGGGGGGTCTTACGAGCAGTACTTC. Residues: CASSLVGGSYEQYF.